These 32 T cell receptor beta chains came from one sample sequenced in a study of response to subunit inactivated influenza vaccine. MiXCR, run by TCRdb on the RT-PCR reads, gives a single entry per CDR3 protein. The repertoire holds around 540,000 distinct CDR3 sequences, with roughly 10% as singletons. Here the sequenced sample was PBMCs from blood, taken on the day of vaccination. These TCRs come from a man aged 50 to 60 who received an inactivated influenza vaccine.

With respect to this clonotype: The conserved final phenylalanine or tryptophan is absent from the CDR3, which likely points to a read error. This chain joins TRBV11-2 and TRBJ1-2; D gene ambiguous. Per germline, CDR1 SGHAT and CDR2 FQNNGV. V was clipped by 1 base and J by 5 bases, with 20 bases between them. This CDR3 has 17 residues. The CDR3 DNA follows: TGTGCCAGCAGCTTAGCAGTGGTTTCCGAGACACATTATGGCTACACCCTC. Translation: CASSLAVVSETHYGYTL.

In this sample, this clonotype turned up a few times. The chain joins TRBV4-1 to TRBJ2-1; 7 bases fit TRBD2. Trimming at V came to 1 base and at J to 7 bases, leaving 22 bases not matched to a gene. Germline CDR1 is MGHRA and CDR2 is YSYEKL. The CDR3 loop spans 20 amino acids. This CDR3 reads CASSQGWTSVKGSRVNEQFF. The CDR3 nucleotides read TGCGCCAGCAGCCAAGGATGGACTAGTGTAAAAGGTTCGAGGGTAAATGAGCAGTTCTTC.

The sample holds a few counts of this clonotype. The CDR3, as DNA: TGTGCCAGCTCACCTCGCCTTAAAGGCATACTCACAGATACGCAGTATTTT. This gives the protein CASSPRLKGILTDTQYF. The V call is TRBV18, the J call TRBJ2-3; D is unclear. V was cut by 3 bases and J by 2 bases, with 18 bases left in between. CDR1 and CDR2 from the germline V gene are KGHSH and LQKENI. The CDR3 has 17 residues.

This clonotype was recorded a few times. The chain couples TRBV4-3 to TRBJ2-2; the match to TRBD1 covers 11 bases. The length of the CDR3 is 16 residues. V was clipped by 4 bases and J by 10 bases; unmatched bases: 11. CDR1 and CDR2 from the germline V gene are LGHNA and YSLEER. The CDR3 here is CASSLIPGQGDQELFF. The CDR3 DNA follows: TGCGCCAGCAGCCTAATCCCGGGACAGGGGGATCAGGAGCTGTTTTTT.

This clonotype was seen a handful of times. The chain is built from TRBV11-2 and TRBJ2-1; D gene uncertain. CDR1 is SGHAT, CDR2 FQNNGV, per germline. The CDR3 consists of 17 residues. Trimming took off 2 bases at V and 0 bases at J, with 14 bases between the two ends. The CDR3 reads CASSLFQWLSSYNEQFF. CDR3 nucleotides: TGTGCCAGCAGCTTATTTCAATGGCTCTCCTCCTACAATGAGCAGTTCTTC. The whole variable domain, filled in from reference TRBV11-2 and TRBJ2-1, reads EAGVAQSPRYKIIEKRQSVAFWCNPISGHATLYWYQQILGQGPKLLIQFQNNGVVDDSQLPKDRFSAERLKGVDSTLKIQPAKLEDSAVYLCASSLFQWLSSYNEQFFGPGTRLTVL.

This clonotype has a single count. This chain links TRBV15 with TRBJ2-5; no clear D gene. The CDR3 is made up of 13 amino acids. Germline values: CDR1 LNHNV, CDR2 YYDKDF (reference sequence). V was shortened by 0 bases and J by 3 bases, with 5 bases between the two germline ends. This CDR3 is CATSRDRKETQYF. CDR3 nucleotide sequence: TGTGCCACCAGCAGAGATCGGAAAGAGACCCAGTACTTC.

This clonotype occurred a few times. V usage is TRBV20-1 and J usage is TRBJ2-3; 11 nucleotides match TRBD2. The CDR3 extends over 16 amino acids. V lost 1 base, J lost 1 base, and 4 bases stayed unmatched. Per germline, CDR1 DFQATT and CDR2 SNEGSKA (reference sequence). In nucleotides, the CDR3 is TGCAGTGCTAGAGGACCACTAGCGGGGGGCACAGATACGCAGTATTTT. It encodes CSARGPLAGGTDTQYF.

The V gene is TRBV6-2 or TRBV6-3, the J gene TRBJ2-1; D uncertain. Per the germline V gene, CDR1 is MNHEY and CDR2 is SVGEGT. This CDR3 spans 11 amino acids. With 2 bases removed from V and 8 bases from J, the gap between germline ends came to 4 bases. The CDR3 nucleotides are TGTGCCAGCAGTTACACGGATGAGCAGTTCTTC. It encodes CASSYTDEQFF.

This clonotype was seen at least ten times. This chain joins TRBV29-1 and TRBJ2-1, with TRBD2 matching 7 bases. From germline, CDR1 is SQVTM and CDR2 ANQGSEA. The V segment lost 7 bases and the J segment 5 bases; nucleotides outside the gene matches: 8. This CDR3 contains 13 residues. CDR3 loop: CSAGGYIHNEQFF. CDR3 nucleotides: TGCAGCGCCGGGGGGTACATCCACAATGAGCAGTTCTTC.

This clonotype was detected many times. The V call is TRBV6-1, the J call TRBJ2-5; 7 bases align to TRBD1. The germline V gene has CDR1 MNHNS and CDR2 SASEGT. Germline trimming cut 6 bases from V and 4 bases from J; bases unmatched to any gene: 8. The CDR3 contains 14 residues. Here the CDR3 DNA reads TGTGCCAGCAGACCGACAGGGCGCGGAGAGACCCAGTACTTC. Its protein product is CASRPTGRGETQYF.

The chain couples TRBV2 to TRBJ2-5; 7 bases match TRBD1. Germline V lookup: CDR1 SNHLY, CDR2 FYNNEI. V shed 5 bases, J shed 4 bases, and the junction held 13 bases outside the gene matches. The CDR3 is made up of 16 amino acids. CDR3 residues: CASSPRRQGSRETQYF. The CDR3 DNA reads TGTGCCAGCAGTCCCCGCAGACAGGGTTCACGAGAGACCCAGTACTTC.

The V and J genes are TRBV3-1 and TRBJ1-1, with a tentative D call TRBD1 (5 bases). V lost 4 bases, J lost 1 base, and 13 bases lay in between. Germline V gene sequence: CDR1 LGHDT, CDR2 YNNKEL (reference sequence). The CDR3 is 15 amino acids. Here the CDR3 reads CASSRRGGGNTEAFF. Written as DNA, the CDR3 is TGTGCCAGCAGCCGACGGGGGGGTGGGAACACTGAAGCTTTCTTT.

This clonotype was counted at least ten times. J is TRBJ1-2 and V is TRBV6-1; possibly TRBD1 for D (5 bases). Trimming pared 7 bases from V and 7 bases from J, leaving 19 bases between. Germline-derived CDR1 and CDR2 are MNHNS and SASEGT. This CDR3 has 14 residues. The CDR3 DNA is TGTGCCAGCACCTCCCATCCTCCAAGGGGTGGCTACACCTTC. It encodes CASTSHPPRGGYTF.

The V call is TRBV18, the J call TRBJ2-6; no firm D call. Germline CDR1 and CDR2: KGHSH and LQKENI. With 5 bases removed from V and 0 bases from J, the gap between germline ends came to 5 bases. The CDR3 contains 14 residues. The CDR3 loop reads CASSISSGANVLTF. The CDR3 coding sequence is TGTGCCAGCTCAATAAGCTCTGGGGCCAACGTCCTGACTTTC.

This clonotype was observed many times. The V gene is TRBV6-2 or TRBV6-3, the J gene TRBJ2-1, with D possibly matching TRBD2 (6 bases). Deletions cut 0 bases from V and 3 bases from J, with 12 bases between. CDR1 and CDR2 from the germline V gene are MNHEY and SVGEGT. The CDR3 sequence is 16 residues long. CDR3 in amino acids: CASSYSGGRVYNEQFF. DNA for the CDR3: TGTGCCAGCAGTTACTCTGGGGGGAGAGTCTACAATGAGCAGTTCTTC.

The chain couples TRBV25-1 to TRBJ2-3; 8 bases are a match to TRBD2. J was trimmed by 3 bases and V by 5 bases; bases with no gene match: 7. The V gene's germline CDR1 is MGHDK and CDR2 SYGVNS. The CDR3 is 15 residues long. DNA of the CDR3: TGTGCCAGCAGTCCGTCGGGGGGGCCGACAGATACGCAGTATTTT. It translates to CASSPSGGPTDTQYF.

This clonotype was recorded many times. The chain recombines TRBV6-1 with TRBJ2-7; 7 positions agree with TRBD1. This CDR3 contains 14 residues. The germline V gene has CDR1 MNHNS and CDR2 SASEGT. The V gene end was trimmed by 8 bases and the J gene end by 0 bases; junction bases not matched to a gene: 7. The CDR3 sequence is CASLADRTSYEQYF. CDR3 nucleotide sequence: TGTGCCAGCCTTGCGGACAGGACCTCCTACGAGCAGTACTTC.

This clonotype has at least ten counts. V and J are TRBV28 and TRBJ1-4; TRBD1 might be the D (6 bases). Trimming stripped 5 bases from V and 5 bases from J, with 12 bases between. The length of the CDR3 is 14 residues. CDR1 is MDHEN and CDR2 is SYDVKM in the germline V gene. The DNA of the CDR3 is TGTGCCAGCAGTCGACAGGCTTGGAATGAAAAACTGTTTTTT. It codes for CASSRQAWNEKLFF.

The chain joins TRBV14 to TRBJ2-4; the D gene could be TRBD1 or TRBD2 (5 bases each). This CDR3 is built from 14 residues. Germline V gives CDR1 SGHDN, CDR2 FVKESK. V lost 4 bases to trimming and J lost 4 bases, with 11 bases between them. The chain's CDR3 is CASSRRDGKNIQYF. For the CDR3, the DNA is TGTGCCAGCAGCCGCCGGGACGGGAAAAACATTCAGTACTTC.

The V gene is TRBV12-3 or TRBV12-4, the J gene TRBJ1-2; D is undetermined. Trimming left V 6 bases short and J 7 bases short, with 12 bases between. The length of the CDR3 is 12 residues. The CDR3 bases are TGTGCCAGCAGCCAATCACGCTCTGGCTACACCTTC. Its protein product is CASSQSRSGYTF.

This clonotype was recorded a few times. The V gene is TRBV6-5, the J gene TRBJ1-5, with unresolved D. The V gene lost 0 bases and the J gene lost 4 bases, with 7 bases spanning the gap. This CDR3 contains 14 residues. Germline V gene lookup returns CDR1 MNHEY and CDR2 SVGAGI. CDR3: CASSYSPRNQPQHF. Here the CDR3 DNA reads TGTGCCAGCAGTTACTCCCCCAGGAATCAGCCCCAGCATTTT.

This clonotype was seen a handful of times. This sequence joins TRBV5-5 and TRBJ1-1; the D is unclear. The CDR3 length is 12 residues. Germline-derived CDR1 and CDR2 are SGHKS and YYEKEE (reference sequence). The V end lost 4 bases, the J end lost 4 bases, and 8 bases lay between the germline ends. The DNA for the CDR3 is TGTGCCAGCAGCGCGGTTCCCACTGAAGCTTTCTTT. Translation: CASSAVPTEAFF.

V and J are TRBV5-1 and TRBJ2-5; a weak D match, TRBD2 (8 bases). The CDR3 covers 15 residues. The ends were cut back, 4 bases at V and 4 bases at J, with 17 bases in the middle. Germline CDR1 reads SGHRS; CDR2 reads YFSETQ. In DNA, the CDR3 is TGCGCCAGCAGCCCGGGGGGGGCAGGGGGAGAGACCCAGTACTTC. This encodes CASSPGGAGGETQYF.

The chain recombines TRBV6-2 or TRBV6-3 with TRBJ2-3, with 8 bases identical to TRBD2. This CDR3 comprises 17 residues. With 2 bases clipped from V and 5 bases from J, the junction kept 12 bases outside the gene matches. Germline V lookup: CDR1 MNHEY, CDR2 SVGEGT. CDR3 sequence reads: CASSYPLRRGARDTQYF. The CDR3 DNA follows: TGTGCCAGCAGTTACCCCCTTCGGCGGGGGGCCCGAGATACGCAGTATTTT.

The table lists this clonotype with a few counts. This chain uses TRBV20-1 with TRBJ1-2, with D uncertain. This CDR3 region has 13 residues. The V and J ends lost 7 bases and 2 bases respectively, with 14 bases between them. The V gene's germline CDR1 is DFQATT and CDR2 SNEGSKA (reference sequence). In DNA form, the CDR3 reads TGCAGTGGCTCTGGCAGGCCCAACTATGGCTACACCTTC. The encoded protein is CSGSGRPNYGYTF.

This clonotype was observed a handful of times. CDR3 sequence: CAWSVGDLAQFF. CDR3 coding DNA: TGTGCCTGGAGTGTAGGGGATCTGGCGCAGTTCTTC. This chain links TRBV30 with TRBJ2-1; maybe TRBD1 (5 bases). The V and J ends lost 0 bases and 12 bases respectively, with 12 bases between them. This CDR3 comprises 12 residues. Germline V gene data show CDR1 as GTSNPN and CDR2 as SVGIG (reference sequence).

This clonotype was observed a few times. The chain carries TRBV11-1 and TRBJ2-5; 7 bases match TRBD1. There are 14 residues in the CDR3. Trimming removed 5 bases from V and 5 bases from J; junction bases left unmatched: 8. The germline V gene encodes CDR1 SGHAT and CDR2 FQDESV (reference sequence). CDR3 coding DNA: TGTGCCAGCAGCCAATTAGGGGGCCGGGAGACCCAGTACTTC. Protein sequence: CASSQLGGRETQYF.

The rearrangement links TRBV15 to TRBJ2-7; 8 positions match TRBD1. The CDR3 sequence is 15 residues long. V lost 2 bases, J lost 1 base, and 4 bases stayed unmatched. Germline assignment: CDR1 LNHNV and CDR2 YYDKDF (reference sequence). This CDR3 is CATSRSRQGSYEQYF. In DNA form, the CDR3 reads TGTGCCACCAGCAGATCCAGACAGGGGTCCTACGAGCAGTACTTC.

The V call is TRBV29-1, the J call TRBJ2-1; possible D gene TRBD2, 7 bases. Germline V lookup: CDR1 SQVTM, CDR2 ANQGSEA. The CDR3 sequence is 15 residues long. Trimming shortened V by 7 bases and J by 2 bases, and 18 bases separated the two germline ends. CDR3 in DNA: TGCAGCGCCGAGGGGGGGGAGAGGGCCTACAATGAGCAGTTCTTC. It specifies CSAEGGERAYNEQFF.

Only a few counts were recorded for this clonotype. The rearrangement uses TRBV20-1 and TRBJ2-7, with 7 bases that match TRBD1. Germline V CDR1 and CDR2: DFQATT, SNEGSKA (reference sequence). J was trimmed by 2 bases and V by 3 bases; bases with no gene match: 10. CDR3 length: 15 residues. CDR3: CSARGQQANPYEQYF. The CDR3 DNA reads as TGCAGTGCTAGGGGACAGCAGGCCAATCCCTACGAGCAGTACTTC.

The V and J genes are TRBV20-1 and TRBJ2-2; D is unclear. The germline gives CDR1 DFQATT, CDR2 SNEGSKA (reference sequence). Trimming removed 2 bases at V and 4 bases at J, with 5 bases between. The CDR3 has 12 amino acids. CDR3 region: CSARPTTGELFF. In DNA form, the CDR3 reads TGCAGTGCTAGACCTACCACCGGGGAGCTGTTTTTT.

This clonotype was seen more than once but under ten times. V usage is TRBV4-3 and J usage is TRBJ1-2; the D is unclear. The CDR3 contains 15 residues. The germline CDR1 and CDR2 sequences are LGHNA and YSLEER. The germline V and J ends were trimmed by 0 bases and 2 bases, with 10 bases remaining between them. In nucleotides, the CDR3 is TGCGCCAGCAGCCAAGAATTTGCGAGAAACTATGGCTACACCTTC. Translation: CASSQEFARNYGYTF.